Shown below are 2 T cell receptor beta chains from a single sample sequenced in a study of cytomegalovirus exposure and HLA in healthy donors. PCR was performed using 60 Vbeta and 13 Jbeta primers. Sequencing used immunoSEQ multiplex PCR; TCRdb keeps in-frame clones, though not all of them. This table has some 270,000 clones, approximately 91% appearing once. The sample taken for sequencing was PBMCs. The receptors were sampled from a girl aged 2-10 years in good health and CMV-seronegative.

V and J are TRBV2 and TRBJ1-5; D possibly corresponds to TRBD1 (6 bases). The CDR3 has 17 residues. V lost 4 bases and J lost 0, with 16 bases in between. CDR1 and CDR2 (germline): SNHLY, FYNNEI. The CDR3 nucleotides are TGTGCCAGCAGTGTTTACCGCCGACAGGATAGCAATCAGCCCCAGCATTTT. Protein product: CASSVYRRQDSNQPQHF. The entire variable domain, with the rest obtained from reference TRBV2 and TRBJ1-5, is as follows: EPEVTQTPSHQVTQMGQEVILRCVPISNHLYFYWYRQILGQKVEFLVSFYNNEISEKSEIFDDQFSVERPDGSNFTLKIRSTKLEDSAMYFCASSVYRRQDSNQPQHFGDGTRLSIL.

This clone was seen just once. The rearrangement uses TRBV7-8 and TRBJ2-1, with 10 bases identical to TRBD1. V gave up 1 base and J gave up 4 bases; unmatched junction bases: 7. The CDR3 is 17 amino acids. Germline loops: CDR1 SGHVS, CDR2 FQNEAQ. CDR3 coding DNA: TGTGCCAGCAGCTTAGTCGGGGGGACAGGGGTATACAATGAGCAGTTCTTC. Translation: CASSLVGGTGVYNEQFF.